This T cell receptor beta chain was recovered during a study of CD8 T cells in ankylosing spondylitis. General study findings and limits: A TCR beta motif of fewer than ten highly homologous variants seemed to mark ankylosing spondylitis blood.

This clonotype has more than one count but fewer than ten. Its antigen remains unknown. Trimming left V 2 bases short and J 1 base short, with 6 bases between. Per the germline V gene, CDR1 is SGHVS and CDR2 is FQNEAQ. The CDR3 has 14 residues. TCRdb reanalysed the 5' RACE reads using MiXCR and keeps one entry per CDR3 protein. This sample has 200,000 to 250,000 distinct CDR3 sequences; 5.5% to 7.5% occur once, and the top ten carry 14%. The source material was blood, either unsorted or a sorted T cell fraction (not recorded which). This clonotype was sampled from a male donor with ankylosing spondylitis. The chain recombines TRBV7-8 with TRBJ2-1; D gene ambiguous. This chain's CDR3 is CASSLMESYNEQFF. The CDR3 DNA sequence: TGTGCCAGCAGCTTAATGGAGTCCTACAATGAGCAGTTCTTC.